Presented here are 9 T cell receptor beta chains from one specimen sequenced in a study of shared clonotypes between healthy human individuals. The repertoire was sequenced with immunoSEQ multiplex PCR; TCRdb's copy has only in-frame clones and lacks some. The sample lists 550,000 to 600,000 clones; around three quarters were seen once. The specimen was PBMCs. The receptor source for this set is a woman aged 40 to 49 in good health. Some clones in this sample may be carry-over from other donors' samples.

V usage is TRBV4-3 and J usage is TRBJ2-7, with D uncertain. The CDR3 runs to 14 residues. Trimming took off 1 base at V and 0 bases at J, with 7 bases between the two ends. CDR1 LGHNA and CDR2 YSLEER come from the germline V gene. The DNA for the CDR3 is TGCGCCAGCAGCCAAGTGATCAACTCCTACGAGCAGTACTTC. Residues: CASSQVINSYEQYF.

CDR3 sequence: CASGSPGQGQSHEQFF. CDR3 DNA: TGTGCCAGCGGATCACCGGGACAGGGACAATCCCATGAGCAGTTCTTC. V gene TRBV28 combines with J gene TRBJ2-1; 9 bases align to TRBD1. This CDR3 has 16 residues. V was pared by 8 bases and J by 8 bases, with 16 bases of the junction left unmatched. CDR1 and CDR2 (germline): MDHEN, SYDVKM.

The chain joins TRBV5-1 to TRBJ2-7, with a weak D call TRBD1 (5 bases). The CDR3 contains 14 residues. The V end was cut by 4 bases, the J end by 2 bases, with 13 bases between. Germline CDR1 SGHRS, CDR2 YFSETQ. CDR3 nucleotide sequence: TGCGCCAGCAGCCTGGCCCAGGGAACCTACGAGCAGTACTTC. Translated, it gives CASSLAQGTYEQYF.

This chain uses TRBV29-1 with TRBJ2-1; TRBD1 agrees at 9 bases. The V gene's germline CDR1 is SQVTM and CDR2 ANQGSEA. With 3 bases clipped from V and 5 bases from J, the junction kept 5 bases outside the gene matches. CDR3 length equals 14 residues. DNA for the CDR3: TGCAGCGTTGAGGGACAGGGTAGGCACAATGAGCAGTTCTTC. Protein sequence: CSVEGQGRHNEQFF.

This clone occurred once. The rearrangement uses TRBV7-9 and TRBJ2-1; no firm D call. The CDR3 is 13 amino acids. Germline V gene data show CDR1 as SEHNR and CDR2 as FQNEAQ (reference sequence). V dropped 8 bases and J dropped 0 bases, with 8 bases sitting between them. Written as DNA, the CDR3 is TGTGCCAGCGCCTGGAACTCCTACAATGAGCAGTTCTTC. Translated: CASAWNSYNEQFF.

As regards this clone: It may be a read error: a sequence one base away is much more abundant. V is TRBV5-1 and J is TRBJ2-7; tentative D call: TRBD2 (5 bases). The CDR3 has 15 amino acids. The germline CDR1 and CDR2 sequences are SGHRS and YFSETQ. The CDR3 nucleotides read TGCGCCAGCAGCTTGGCCCCCGGACTTGGCGGCGAGCAGTGCTTC. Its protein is CASSLAPGLGGEQCF.

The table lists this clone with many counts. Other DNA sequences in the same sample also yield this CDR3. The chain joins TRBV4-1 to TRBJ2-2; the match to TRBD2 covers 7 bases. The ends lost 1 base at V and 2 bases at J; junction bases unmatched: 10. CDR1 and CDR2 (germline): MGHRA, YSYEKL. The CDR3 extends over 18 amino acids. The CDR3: CASSQVALAGENTGELFF. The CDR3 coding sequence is TGCGCCAGCAGCCAAGTGGCCCTCGCGGGGGAAAACACCGGGGAGCTGTTTTTT.

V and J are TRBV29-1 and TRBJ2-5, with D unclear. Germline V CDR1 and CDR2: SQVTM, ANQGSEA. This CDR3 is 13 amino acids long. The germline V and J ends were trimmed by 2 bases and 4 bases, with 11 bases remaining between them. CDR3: CSVERGVRETQYF. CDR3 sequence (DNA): TGCAGCGTTGAAAGAGGAGTACGAGAGACCCAGTACTTC. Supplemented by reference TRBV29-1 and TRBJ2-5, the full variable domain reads SAVISQKPSRDICQRGTSLTIQCQVDSQVTMMFWYRQQPGQSLTLIATANQGSEATYESGFVIDKFPISRPNLTFSTLTVSNMSPEDSSIYLCSVERGVRETQYFGPGTRLLVL.

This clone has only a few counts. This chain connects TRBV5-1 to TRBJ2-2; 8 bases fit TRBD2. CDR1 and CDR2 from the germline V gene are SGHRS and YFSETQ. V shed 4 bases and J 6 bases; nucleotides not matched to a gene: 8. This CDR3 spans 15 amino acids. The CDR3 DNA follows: TGCGCCAGCAGCCCCCTACCGGGAGGGCCCGGGGAGCTGTTTTTT. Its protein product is CASSPLPGGPGELFF.